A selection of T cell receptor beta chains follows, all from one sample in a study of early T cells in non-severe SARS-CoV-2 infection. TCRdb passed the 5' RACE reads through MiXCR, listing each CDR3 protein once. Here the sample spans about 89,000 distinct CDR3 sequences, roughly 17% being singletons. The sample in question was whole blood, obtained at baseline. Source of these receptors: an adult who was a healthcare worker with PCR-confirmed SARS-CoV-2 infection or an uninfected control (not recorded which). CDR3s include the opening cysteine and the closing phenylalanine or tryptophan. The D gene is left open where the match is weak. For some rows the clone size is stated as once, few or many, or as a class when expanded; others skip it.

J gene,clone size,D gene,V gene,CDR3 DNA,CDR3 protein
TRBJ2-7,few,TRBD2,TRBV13,TGTGCCAGCAGCTCGATAAGACTAGCGGGGGCCTACGAGCAGTACTTC,CASSSIRLAGAYEQYF
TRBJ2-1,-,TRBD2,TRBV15,TGTGCCACCAGCCAACCCGGGACTAGAGATAGTGAGCAGTTCTTC,CATSQPGTRDSEQFF
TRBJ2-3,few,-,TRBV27,TGTGCCAGCAGTACGCAGGGTTCCCGTACAGATACGCAGTATTTT,CASSTQGSRTDTQYF
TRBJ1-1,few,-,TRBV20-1,TGCAGTGCTAGACGAGGGGGGAACACTGAAGCTTTCTTT,CSARRGGNTEAFF
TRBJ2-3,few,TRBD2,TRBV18,TGTGCCAGCTCAATTAGCGGGACTAGCACAGATACGCAGTATTTT,CASSISGTSTDTQYF
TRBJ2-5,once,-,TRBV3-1,TGTGCCAGCAGTCAAATTAAGGGGCGAGAGACCCAGTACTTC,CASSQIKGRETQYF
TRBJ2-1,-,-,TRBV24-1,TGTGTCACCAGTGATTTGTTGAGCTCCTACAATGAGCAGTTCTTC,CVTSDLLSSYNEQFF
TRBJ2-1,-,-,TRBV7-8,TGTGCCACAAGCCCTCGGGCCAATGAGCAGTTCTTC,CATSPRANEQFF
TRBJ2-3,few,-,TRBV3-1,TGTGCCAGCAGGGATCGAGCCGGGACTACGCAGTATTTT,CASRDRAGTTQYF
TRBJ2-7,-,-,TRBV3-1,TGTGCCAGCAGCCAAGGGGTTCCCTTACGGGGCGCGAGAACCTACGAGCAGTACTTC,CASSQGVPLRGARTYEQYF
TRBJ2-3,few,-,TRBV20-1,TGCAGTGCTAGAGGTTTTAGGACTACAGGCGGGCTTGTTACGCAGTATTTT,CSARGFRTTGGLVTQYF
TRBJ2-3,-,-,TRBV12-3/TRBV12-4,TGTGCCAGCAGCTTAGACTATGATACGCAGTATTTT,CASSLDYDTQYF
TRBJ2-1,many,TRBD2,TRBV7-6,TGTGCCAGCAGCTTATGGACTAGCGGGAGTAGAGCTGAGCAGTTCTTC,CASSLWTSGSRAEQFF
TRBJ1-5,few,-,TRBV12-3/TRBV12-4,TGTGCCAGCAGCCTTAATCAGCCCCAGCATTTT,CASSLNQPQHF
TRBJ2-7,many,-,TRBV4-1,TGCGCCAGCAGCCAAGCGTGGGGTCCGGCCTACGAGCAGTACTTC,CASSQAWGPAYEQYF
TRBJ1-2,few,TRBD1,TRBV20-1,TGCAGTGCTCAGACAGGGCTAGTCTCTGGCTACACCTTC,CSAQTGLVSGYTF
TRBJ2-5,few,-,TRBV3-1,TGTGCCAGCAGCCAAGACCGCGGACAAGAGACCCAGTACTTC,CASSQDRGQETQYF
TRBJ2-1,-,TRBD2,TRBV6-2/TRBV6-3,TGTGCCAGCGCTAGCGGGAGGGCCTATAATGAGCAGTTCTTC,CASASGRAYNEQFF
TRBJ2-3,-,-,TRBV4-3,TGCGCCAGCAGCCGAGATACGCAGTATTTT,CASSRDTQYF
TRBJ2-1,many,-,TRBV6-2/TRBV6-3,TGTGCCAGCAGGGGTCCAGAGATTGGCGAGCAGTTCTTC,CASRGPEIGEQFF
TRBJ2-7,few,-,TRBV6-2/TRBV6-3,TGTGCCAGCAGCAACACAGGTCCTATCGACGAGCAGTACTTC,CASSNTGPIDEQYF
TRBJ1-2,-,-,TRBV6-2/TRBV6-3,TGTGCCAGCAGTTACTCGAGGAGGGGCGTCTATGGCTACACCTTC,CASSYSRRGVYGYTF
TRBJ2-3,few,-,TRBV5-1,TGCGCCAGCAGCTTGGATAGCGGCCGCACAGATACGCAGTATTTT,CASSLDSGRTDTQYF
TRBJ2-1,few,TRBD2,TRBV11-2,TGTGCCAGCAGCGGTACTAGCGGAGCCTACAATGAGCAGTTCTTC,CASSGTSGAYNEQFF
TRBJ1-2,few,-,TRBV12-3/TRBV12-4,TGTGCCAGCAGTTTAAATCTGGACGGAAGAAGCACCTTC,CASSLNLDGRSTF
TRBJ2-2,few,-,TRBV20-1,TGCAGTGCCAGGACTGGCTCCACCGGGGAGCTGTTTTTT,CSARTGSTGELFF
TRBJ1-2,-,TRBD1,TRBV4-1,TGCGCCAGCAGCCAAGAACCCAGGGGGTCGAGAGGCTACACCTTC,CASSQEPRGSRGYTF
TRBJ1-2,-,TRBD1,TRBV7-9,TGTGCCAGCAGCCCCGCGGGACAGGGCATAAATGGCTACACCTTC,CASSPAGQGINGYTF
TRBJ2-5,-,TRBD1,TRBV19,TGTGCCAGTAGTACCTTCCGGGACAGAGAAGAGACCCAGTACTTC,CASSTFRDREETQYF
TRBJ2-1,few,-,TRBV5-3,TGTGCCAGAAGCTTGATTCTGTTCTTC,CARSLILFF
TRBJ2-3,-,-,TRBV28,TGTGCCAGCAGACGAAGCGGCACAGATACGCAGTATTTT,CASRRSGTDTQYF
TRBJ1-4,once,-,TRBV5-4,TGTGCCAGCAGCTTATCGGGAGGGACAACTAATGAAAAACTGTTTTTT,CASSLSGGTTNEKLFF
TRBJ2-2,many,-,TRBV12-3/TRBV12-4,TGTGCCAGCAGTTTGTTTCAGTTTTTGGGTGGGGAGCTGTTTTTT,CASSLFQFLGGELFF
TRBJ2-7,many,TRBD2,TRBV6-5,TGTGCCAGCACTCCGGGGGGTTCCTACGAGCAGTACTTC,CASTPGGSYEQYF
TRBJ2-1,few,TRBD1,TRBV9,TGTGCCAGCAGCGTAGACGGGACAGGGTTGAATGAGCAGTTCTTC,CASSVDGTGLNEQFF
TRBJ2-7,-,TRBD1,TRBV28,TGTGCCGCCTCAGGGGGACAGGGCTTTGAGGAGCAGTACTTC,CAASGGQGFEEQYF
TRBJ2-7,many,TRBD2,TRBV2,TGTGCCAGCACGGCTAGCGGGAACGCTCGTTACGAGCAGTACTTC,CASTASGNARYEQYF
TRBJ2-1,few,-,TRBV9,TGTGCCAGCAGCGGTGGGGGACTTTACAATGAGCAGTTCTTC,CASSGGGLYNEQFF
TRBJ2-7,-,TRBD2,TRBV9,TGTGCCAGCAGCCCGGGGGGACGGGCCGGAGGAGAGCAGTACTTC,CASSPGGRAGGEQYF
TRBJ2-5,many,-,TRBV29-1,TGCAGCGTTGAAGTCGGCAGGCGAGAGACCCAGTACTTC,CSVEVGRRETQYF
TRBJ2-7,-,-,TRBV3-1,TGTGCCAGCAGCCCGACCGTCAGGGTAGGACCCTACGAGCAGTACTTC,CASSPTVRVGPYEQYF
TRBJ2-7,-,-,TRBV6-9,TGTGCCAGCAGCCCCCCCCGACTTCTCTACGAGCAGTACTTC,CASSPPRLLYEQYF
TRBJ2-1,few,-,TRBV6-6,TGTGCCAGCAGCCGGGGCCACCCTTACAATGAGCAGTTCTTC,CASSRGHPYNEQFF
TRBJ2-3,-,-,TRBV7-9,TGTGCCAGCAGCTCAGGACCAAACACAGATACGCAGTATTTT,CASSSGPNTDTQYF
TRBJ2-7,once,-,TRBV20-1,TGCAGCGATTATACTAGGCCCTACGAGCAGTACTTC,CSDYTRPYEQYF
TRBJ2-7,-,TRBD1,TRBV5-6,TGTGCCAGCACACCTGGACAGGGGGAACCGTACTTC,CASTPGQGEPYF
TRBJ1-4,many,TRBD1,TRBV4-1,TGCGCCAGCAGCCAGGCTGGACAGGGGGCGCGGGGTGAAAAACTGTTTTTT,CASSQAGQGARGEKLFF
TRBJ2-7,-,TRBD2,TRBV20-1,TGCAGTGCTATCAGTAGCGGGAGACACTACGAGCAGTACTTC,CSAISSGRHYEQYF
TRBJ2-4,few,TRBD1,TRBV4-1,TGCGCCAGCAGCCGAAGGGACAGGACAGAAAACATTCAGTACTTC,CASSRRDRTENIQYF
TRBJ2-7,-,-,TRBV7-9,TGTGCCAGCAGCGCCTCCACAGGGTATGTCTACGAGCAGTACTTC,CASSASTGYVYEQYF
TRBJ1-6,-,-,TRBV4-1,TGCGCCAGCAAGGAGGGGCAGAATTCACCCCTCCACTTT,CASKEGQNSPLHF